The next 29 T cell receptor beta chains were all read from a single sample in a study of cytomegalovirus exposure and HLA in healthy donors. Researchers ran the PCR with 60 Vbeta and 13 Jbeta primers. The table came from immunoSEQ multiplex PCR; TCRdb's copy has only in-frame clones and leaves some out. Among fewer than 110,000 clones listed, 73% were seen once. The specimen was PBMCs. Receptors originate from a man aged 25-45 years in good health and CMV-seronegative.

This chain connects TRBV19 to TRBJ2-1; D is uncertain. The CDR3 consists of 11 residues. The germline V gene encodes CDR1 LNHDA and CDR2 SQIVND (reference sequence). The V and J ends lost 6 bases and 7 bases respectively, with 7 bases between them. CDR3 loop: CASSNINEQFF. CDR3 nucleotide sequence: TGTGCCAGTAGCAACATAAATGAGCAGTTCTTC.

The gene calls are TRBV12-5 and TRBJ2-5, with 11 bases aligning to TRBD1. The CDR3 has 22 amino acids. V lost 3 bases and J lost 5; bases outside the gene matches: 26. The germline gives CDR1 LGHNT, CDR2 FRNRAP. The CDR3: CASGFVGLRPRGGTGGFETQYF. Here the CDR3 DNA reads TGTGCTAGTGGTTTCGTGGGTCTAAGGCCCAGAGGTGGGACAGGGGGTTTCGAGACCCAGTACTTC. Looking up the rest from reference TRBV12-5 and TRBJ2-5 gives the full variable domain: DARVTQTPRHKVTEMGQEVTMRCQPILGHNTVFWYRQTMMQGLELLAYFRNRAPLDDSGMPKDRFSAEMPDATLATLKIQPSEPRDSAVYFCASGFVGLRPRGGTGGFETQYFGPGTRLLVL.

In DNA form, the CDR3 reads TGTGCCAGCAGCCCCCGGACAGGGGATCAGCCCCAGCATTTT. Residues: CASSPRTGDQPQHF. The chain couples TRBV7-8 to TRBJ1-5; 9 nucleotides align to TRBD1. The ends lost 5 bases at V and 5 bases at J; junction bases unmatched: 4. Per germline, CDR1 SGHVS and CDR2 FQNEAQ. The CDR3 runs to 14 residues.

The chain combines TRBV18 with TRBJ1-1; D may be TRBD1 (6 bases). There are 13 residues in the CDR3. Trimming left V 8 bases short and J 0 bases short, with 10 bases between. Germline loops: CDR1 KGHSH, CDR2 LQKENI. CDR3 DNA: TGTGCCAGCACGAGGGGGTTGAACACTGAAGCTTTCTTT. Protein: CASTRGLNTEAFF.

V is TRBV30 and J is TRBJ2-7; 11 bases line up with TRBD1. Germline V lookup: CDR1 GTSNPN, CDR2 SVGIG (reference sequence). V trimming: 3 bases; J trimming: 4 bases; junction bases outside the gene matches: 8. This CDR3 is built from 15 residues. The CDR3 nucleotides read TGTGCCTGGAGAGCCAGGGACAGGGGGGAGTACGAGCAGTACTTC. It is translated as CAWRARDRGEYEQYF.

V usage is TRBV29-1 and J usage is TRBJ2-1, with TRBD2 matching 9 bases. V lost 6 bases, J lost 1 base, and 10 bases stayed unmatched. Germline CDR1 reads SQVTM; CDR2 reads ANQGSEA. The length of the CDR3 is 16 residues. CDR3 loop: CSVETSGYRSYNEQFF. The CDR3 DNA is TGCAGCGTGGAAACTAGCGGGTATAGATCCTACAATGAGCAGTTCTTC.

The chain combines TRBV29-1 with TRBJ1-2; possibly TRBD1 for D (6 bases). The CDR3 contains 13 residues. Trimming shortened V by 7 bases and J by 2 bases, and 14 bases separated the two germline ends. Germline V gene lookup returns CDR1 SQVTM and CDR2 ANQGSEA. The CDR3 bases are TGCAGCGATCTACAGGGTGCGAACTATGGCTACACCTTC. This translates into CSDLQGANYGYTF.

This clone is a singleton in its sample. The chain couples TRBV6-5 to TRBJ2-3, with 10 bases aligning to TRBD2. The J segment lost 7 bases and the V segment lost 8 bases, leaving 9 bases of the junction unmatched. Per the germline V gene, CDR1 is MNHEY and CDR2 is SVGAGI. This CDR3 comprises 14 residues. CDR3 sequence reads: CASGPSGSTYTQYF. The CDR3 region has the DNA TGTGCCAGCGGACCTAGCGGGAGTACGTATACGCAGTATTTT.

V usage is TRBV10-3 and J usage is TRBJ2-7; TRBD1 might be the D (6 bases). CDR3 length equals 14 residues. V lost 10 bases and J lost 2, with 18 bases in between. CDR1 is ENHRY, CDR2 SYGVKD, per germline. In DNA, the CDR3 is TGTGCCAGCAGGGGCCCCGGGGAGCCCTACGAGCAGTACTTC. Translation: CASRGPGEPYEQYF.

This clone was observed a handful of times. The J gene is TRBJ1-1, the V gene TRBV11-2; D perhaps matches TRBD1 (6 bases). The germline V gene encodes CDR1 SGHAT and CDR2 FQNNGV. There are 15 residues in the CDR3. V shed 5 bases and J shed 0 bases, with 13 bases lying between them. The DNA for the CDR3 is TGTGCCAGCAGCGGGGAACAGGGTCTGAACACTGAAGCTTTCTTT. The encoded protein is CASSGEQGLNTEAFF.

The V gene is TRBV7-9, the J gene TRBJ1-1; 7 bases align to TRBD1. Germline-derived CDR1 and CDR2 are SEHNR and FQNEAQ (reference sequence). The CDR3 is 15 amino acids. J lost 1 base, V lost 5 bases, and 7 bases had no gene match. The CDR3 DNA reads TGTGCCAGCAGCCTCGACAGGGCGGGGAACACTGAAGCTTTCTTT. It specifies CASSLDRAGNTEAFF.

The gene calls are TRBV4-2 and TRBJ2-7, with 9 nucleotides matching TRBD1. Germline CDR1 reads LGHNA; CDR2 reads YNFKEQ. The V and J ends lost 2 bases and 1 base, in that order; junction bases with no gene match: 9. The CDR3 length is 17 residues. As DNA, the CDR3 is TGTGCCAGCAGCCAATCCCTGGGACAGGGCCTATCCTACGAGCAGTACTTC. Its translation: CASSQSLGQGLSYEQYF.

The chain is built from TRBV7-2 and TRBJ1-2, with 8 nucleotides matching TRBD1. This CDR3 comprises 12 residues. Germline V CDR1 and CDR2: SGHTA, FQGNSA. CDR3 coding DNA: TGTGCACGACAGGGGTTATCGTATGGCTACACCTTC. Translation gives CARQGLSYGYTF.

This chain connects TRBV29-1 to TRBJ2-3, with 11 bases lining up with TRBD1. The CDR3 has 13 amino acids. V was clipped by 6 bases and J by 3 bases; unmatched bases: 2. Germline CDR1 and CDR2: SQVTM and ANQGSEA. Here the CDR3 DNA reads TGCAGCGTGGGACAGGGGGGGACAGATACGCAGTATTTT. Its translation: CSVGQGGTDTQYF.

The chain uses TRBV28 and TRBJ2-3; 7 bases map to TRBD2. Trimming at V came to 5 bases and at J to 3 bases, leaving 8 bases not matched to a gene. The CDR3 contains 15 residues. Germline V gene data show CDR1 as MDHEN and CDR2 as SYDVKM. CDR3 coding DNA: TGTGCCAGCAGTGTCTGGCGGGAGAGGACAGATACGCAGTATTTT. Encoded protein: CASSVWRERTDTQYF.

The CDR3 region has the DNA TGTGCCAGCAGTTCCGAGGGCGAGCAGTACTTC. Translated, it gives CASSSEGEQYF. The chain joins TRBV28 to TRBJ2-7, with D perhaps TRBD2 (5 bases). The V gene lost 4 bases and the J gene lost 6 bases, with 7 bases spanning the gap. This CDR3 has 11 amino acids. Per the germline V gene, CDR1 is MDHEN and CDR2 is SYDVKM.

For the CDR3, the DNA is TGCGCCAGCAGCACCGACAGGGATGGCTACACCTTC. Translation: CASSTDRDGYTF. The chain couples TRBV5-1 to TRBJ1-2; 7 positions agree with TRBD1. This CDR3 is 12 amino acids long. Germline CDR1 reads SGHRS; CDR2 reads YFSETQ. V was clipped by 4 bases and J by 6 bases; unmatched bases: 3.

CDR3 amino acids: CASSLAREGNTGELFF. The CDR3 DNA is TGTGCCAGCAGCTTAGCGCGGGAGGGCAACACCGGGGAGCTGTTTTTT. The V and J genes are TRBV7-9 and TRBJ2-2; 9 positions agree with TRBD2. Germline V gene sequence: CDR1 SEHNR, CDR2 FQNEAQ (reference sequence). V shed 0 bases and J 2 bases; nucleotides not matched to a gene: 1. The CDR3 consists of 16 residues.

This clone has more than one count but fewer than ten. The CDR3, as DNA: TGCGCCAGCAGCTCATCCGGACTAGCCTACGAGCAGTACTTC. Amino acid sequence: CASSSSGLAYEQYF. This chain links TRBV5-1 with TRBJ2-7, with TRBD2 matching over 7 bases. Germline V gives CDR1 SGHRS, CDR2 YFSETQ. The CDR3 is 14 amino acids. V was clipped by 3 bases and J by 2 bases; unmatched bases: 5.

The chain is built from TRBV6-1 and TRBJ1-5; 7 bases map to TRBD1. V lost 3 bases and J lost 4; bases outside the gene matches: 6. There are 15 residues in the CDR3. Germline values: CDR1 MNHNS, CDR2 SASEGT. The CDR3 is CASSDRQGRNQPQHF. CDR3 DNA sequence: TGTGCCAGCAGTGACCGACAGGGTCGTAATCAGCCCCAGCATTTT.

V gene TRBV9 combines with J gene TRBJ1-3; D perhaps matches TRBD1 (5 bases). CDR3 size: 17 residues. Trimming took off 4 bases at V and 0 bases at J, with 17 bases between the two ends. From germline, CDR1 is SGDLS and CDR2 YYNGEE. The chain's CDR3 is CASSRDGGIYSGNTIYF. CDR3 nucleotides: TGTGCCAGCAGCCGAGACGGGGGGATCTACTCTGGAAACACCATATATTTT.

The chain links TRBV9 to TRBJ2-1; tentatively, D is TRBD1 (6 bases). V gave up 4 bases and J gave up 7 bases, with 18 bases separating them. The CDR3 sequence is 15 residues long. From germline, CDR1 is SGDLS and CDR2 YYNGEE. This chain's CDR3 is CASSYTGLRGNEQFF. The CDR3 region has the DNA TGTGCCAGCAGCTATACCGGGCTAAGGGGGAATGAGCAGTTCTTC.

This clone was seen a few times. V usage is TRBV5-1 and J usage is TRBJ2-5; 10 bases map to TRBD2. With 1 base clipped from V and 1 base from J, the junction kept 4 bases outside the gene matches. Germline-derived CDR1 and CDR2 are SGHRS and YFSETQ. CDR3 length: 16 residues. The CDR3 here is CASSLSSGGFQETQYF. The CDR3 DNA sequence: TGCGCCAGCAGCTTGTCTAGCGGGGGTTTCCAAGAGACCCAGTACTTC.

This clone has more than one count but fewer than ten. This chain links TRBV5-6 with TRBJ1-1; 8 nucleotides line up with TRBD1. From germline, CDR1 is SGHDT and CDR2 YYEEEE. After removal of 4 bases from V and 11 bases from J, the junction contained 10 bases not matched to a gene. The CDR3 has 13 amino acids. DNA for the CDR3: TGTGCCAGCAGCATTACCGACAGGGGCAGCGCTTTCTTT. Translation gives CASSITDRGSAFF.

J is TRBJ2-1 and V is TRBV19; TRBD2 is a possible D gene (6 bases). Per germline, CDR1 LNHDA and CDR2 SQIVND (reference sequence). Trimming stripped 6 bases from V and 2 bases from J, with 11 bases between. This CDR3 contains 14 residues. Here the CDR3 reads CASSSGRAYNEQFF. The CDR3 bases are TGTGCCAGTAGCAGCGGGCGCGCCTACAATGAGCAGTTCTTC.

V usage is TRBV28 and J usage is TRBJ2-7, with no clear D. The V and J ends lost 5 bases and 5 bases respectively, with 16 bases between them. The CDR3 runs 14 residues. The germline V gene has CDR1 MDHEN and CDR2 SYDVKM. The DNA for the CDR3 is TGTGCCAGCAGTCGAACAGTACCCCCCGACGAGCAGTACTTC. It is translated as CASSRTVPPDEQYF.

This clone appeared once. The CDR3 bases are TGTGCCAGTAGTCTCGGACTAGCGGGTTACCTATACGAGCAGTACTTC. This sequence encodes CASSLGLAGYLYEQYF. J is TRBJ2-7 and V is TRBV19, with 11 bases matching TRBD2. Trimming took 5 bases from V and 4 from J; bases not matched to a gene: 10. The CDR3 covers 16 residues. Germline V gene lookup returns CDR1 LNHDA and CDR2 SQIVND (reference sequence).

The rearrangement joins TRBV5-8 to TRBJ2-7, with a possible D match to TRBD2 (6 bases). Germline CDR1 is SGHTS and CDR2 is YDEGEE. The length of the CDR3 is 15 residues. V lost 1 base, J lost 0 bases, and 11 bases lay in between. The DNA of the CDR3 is TGTGCCAGCAGCTTGTTCGCGGGAATCTCCTACGAGCAGTACTTC. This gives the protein CASSLFAGISYEQYF.

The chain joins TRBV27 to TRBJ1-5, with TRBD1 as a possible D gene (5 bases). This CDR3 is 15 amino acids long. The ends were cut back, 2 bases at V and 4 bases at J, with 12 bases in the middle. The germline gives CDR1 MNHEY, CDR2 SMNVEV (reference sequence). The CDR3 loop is CASSLAGLINQPQHF. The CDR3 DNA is TGTGCCAGCAGTTTAGCGGGACTGATTAATCAGCCCCAGCATTTT.